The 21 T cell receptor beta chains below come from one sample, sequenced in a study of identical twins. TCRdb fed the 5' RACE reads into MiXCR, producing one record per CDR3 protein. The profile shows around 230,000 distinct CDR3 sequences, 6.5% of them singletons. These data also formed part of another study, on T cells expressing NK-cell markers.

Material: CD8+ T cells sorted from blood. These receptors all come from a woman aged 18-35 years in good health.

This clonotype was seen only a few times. The CDR3 DNA reads as TGCGCCAGCAGCCCTGGCCTTACGGGAATGGGGACTGAAGCTTTCTTT. The encoded protein is CASSPGLTGMGTEAFF. J is TRBJ1-1 and V is TRBV4-3; D remains unclear. The length of the CDR3 is 16 residues. Germline CDR1 reads LGHNA; CDR2 reads YSLEER. Trimming stripped 4 bases from V and 5 bases from J, with 20 bases between.

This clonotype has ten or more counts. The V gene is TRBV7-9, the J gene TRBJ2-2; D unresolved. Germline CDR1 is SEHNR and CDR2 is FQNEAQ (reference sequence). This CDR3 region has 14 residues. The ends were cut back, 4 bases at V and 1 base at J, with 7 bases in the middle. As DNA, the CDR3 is TGTGCCAGCAGCTCGTCCGGGAACACCGGGGAGCTGTTTTTT. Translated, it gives CASSSSGNTGELFF.

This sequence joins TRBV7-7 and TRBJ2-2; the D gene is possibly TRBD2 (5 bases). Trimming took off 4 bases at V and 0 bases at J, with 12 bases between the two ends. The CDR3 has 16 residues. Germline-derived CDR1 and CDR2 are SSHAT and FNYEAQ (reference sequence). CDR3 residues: CASSSFEGTNTGELFF. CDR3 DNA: TGTGCCAGCAGCTCCTTCGAGGGTACGAACACCGGGGAGCTGTTTTTT.

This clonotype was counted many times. The CDR3 loop is CASRSSVTYEQYF. Written as DNA, the CDR3 is TGCGCCAGCAGGAGTTCGGTTACCTACGAGCAGTACTTC. V usage is TRBV5-1 and J usage is TRBJ2-7; D not certain. CDR3 size: 13 residues. V lost 5 bases to trimming and J lost 2 bases, with 11 bases between them. From germline, CDR1 is SGHRS and CDR2 YFSETQ.

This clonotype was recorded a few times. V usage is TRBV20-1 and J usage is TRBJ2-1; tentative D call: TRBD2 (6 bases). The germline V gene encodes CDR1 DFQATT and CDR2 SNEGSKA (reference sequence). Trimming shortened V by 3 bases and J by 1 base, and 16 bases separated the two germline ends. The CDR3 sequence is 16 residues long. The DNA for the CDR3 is TGCAGTGCTAGTTTATTAGCGGAAATATCCTACAATGAGCAGTTCTTC. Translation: CSASLLAEISYNEQFF.

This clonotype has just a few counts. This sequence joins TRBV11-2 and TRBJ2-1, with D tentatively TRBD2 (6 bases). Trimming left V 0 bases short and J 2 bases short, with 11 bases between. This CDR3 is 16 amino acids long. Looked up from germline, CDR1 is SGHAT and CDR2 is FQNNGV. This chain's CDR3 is CASSLDISGAYNEQFF. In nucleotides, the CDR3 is TGTGCCAGCAGCTTAGATATTAGCGGAGCCTACAATGAGCAGTTCTTC.

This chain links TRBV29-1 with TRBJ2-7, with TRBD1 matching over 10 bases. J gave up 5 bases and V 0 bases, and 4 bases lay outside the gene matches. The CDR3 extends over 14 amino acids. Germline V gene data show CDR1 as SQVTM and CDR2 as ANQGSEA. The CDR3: CSVEETGGFDEQYF. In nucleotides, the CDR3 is TGCAGCGTTGAAGAGACAGGGGGCTTCGACGAGCAGTACTTC.

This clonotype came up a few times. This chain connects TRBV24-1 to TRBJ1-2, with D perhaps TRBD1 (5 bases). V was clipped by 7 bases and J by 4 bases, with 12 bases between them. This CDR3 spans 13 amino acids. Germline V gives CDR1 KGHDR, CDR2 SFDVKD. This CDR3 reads CATSGGSTYGYTF. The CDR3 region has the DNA TGTGCCACCAGCGGGGGGTCTACCTATGGCTACACCTTC.

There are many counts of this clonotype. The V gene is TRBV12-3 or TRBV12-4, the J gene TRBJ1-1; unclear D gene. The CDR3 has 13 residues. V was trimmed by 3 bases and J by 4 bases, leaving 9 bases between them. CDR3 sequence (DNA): TGTGCCAGCAGTTTCGTGGGGAGCACTGAAGCTTTCTTT. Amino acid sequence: CASSFVGSTEAFF.

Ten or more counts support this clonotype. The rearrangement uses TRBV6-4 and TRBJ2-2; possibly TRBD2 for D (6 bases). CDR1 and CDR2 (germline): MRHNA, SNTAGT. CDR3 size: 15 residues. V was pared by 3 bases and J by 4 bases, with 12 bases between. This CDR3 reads CASSETGESTGELFF. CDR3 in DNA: TGTGCCAGCAGTGAAACGGGGGAGTCCACCGGGGAGCTGTTTTTT.

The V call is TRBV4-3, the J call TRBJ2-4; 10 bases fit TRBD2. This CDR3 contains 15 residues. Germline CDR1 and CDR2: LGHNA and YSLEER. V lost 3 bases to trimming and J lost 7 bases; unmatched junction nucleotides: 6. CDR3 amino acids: CASSHGTSEKNIQYF. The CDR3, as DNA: TGCGCCAGCAGCCATGGGACTAGCGAGAAGAACATTCAGTACTTC.

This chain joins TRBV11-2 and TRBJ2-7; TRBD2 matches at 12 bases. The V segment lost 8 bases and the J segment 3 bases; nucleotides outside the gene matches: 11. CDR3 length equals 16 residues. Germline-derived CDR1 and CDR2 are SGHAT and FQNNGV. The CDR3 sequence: CASGDLLAGGSYEQYF. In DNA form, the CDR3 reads TGTGCCAGCGGGGACCTACTAGCGGGGGGAAGCTACGAGCAGTACTTC.

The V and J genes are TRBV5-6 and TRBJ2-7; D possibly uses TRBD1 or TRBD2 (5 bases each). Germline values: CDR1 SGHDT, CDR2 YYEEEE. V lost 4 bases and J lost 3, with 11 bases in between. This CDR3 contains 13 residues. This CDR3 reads CASSVGTDYEQYF. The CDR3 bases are TGTGCCAGCAGCGTCGGGACGGACTACGAGCAGTACTTC.

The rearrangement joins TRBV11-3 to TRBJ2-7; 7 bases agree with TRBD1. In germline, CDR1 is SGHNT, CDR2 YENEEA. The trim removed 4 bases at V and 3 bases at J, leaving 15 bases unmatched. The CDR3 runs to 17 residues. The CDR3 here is CASSSFETRQGGYEQYF. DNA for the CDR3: TGTGCCAGCAGCTCATTCGAGACGAGACAGGGCGGCTACGAGCAGTACTTC.

The CDR3 reads CASSLEGQAVGNTIYF. CDR3 bases: TGTGCCAGCAGCCTTGAGGGACAGGCCGTTGGAAACACCATATATTTT. The chain is built from TRBV9 and TRBJ1-3; TRBD1 matches 8 bases. Per the germline V gene, CDR1 is SGDLS and CDR2 is YYNGEE. This CDR3 contains 16 residues. Trimming cost V 4 bases and J 3 bases; bases outside gene matches: 9.

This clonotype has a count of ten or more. The CDR3 coding sequence is TGTGCCAGCAGCCCTCCGGAGCTCCTATCCGAGCAGTACTTC. It codes for CASSPPELLSEQYF. The V call is TRBV5-5, the J call TRBJ2-7, with D uncertain. Trimming took 4 bases from V and 6 from J, leaving 17 bases between them. Germline V gene lookup returns CDR1 SGHKS and CDR2 YYEKEE (reference sequence). This CDR3 region has 14 residues.

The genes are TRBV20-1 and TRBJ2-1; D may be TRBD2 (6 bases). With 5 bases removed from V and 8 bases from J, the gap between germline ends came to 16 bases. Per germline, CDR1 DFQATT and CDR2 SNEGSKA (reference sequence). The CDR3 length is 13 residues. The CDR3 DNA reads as TGCAGTGCTGGAGGGGTGCTGGTGTATGAGCAGTTCTTC. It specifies CSAGGVLVYEQFF.

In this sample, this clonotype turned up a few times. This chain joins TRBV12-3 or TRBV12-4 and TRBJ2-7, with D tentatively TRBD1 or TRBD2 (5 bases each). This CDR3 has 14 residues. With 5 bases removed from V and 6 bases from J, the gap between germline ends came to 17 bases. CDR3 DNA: TGTGCCAGCAGTCCCCCGGGACGGGCGGGCGAGCAGTACTTC. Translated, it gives CASSPPGRAGEQYF.

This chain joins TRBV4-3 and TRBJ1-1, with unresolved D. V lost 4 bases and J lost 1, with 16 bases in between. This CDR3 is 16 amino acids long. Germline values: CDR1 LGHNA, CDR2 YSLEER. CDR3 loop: CASSRSITASNTEAFF. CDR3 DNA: TGCGCCAGCAGCCGCTCGATCACAGCCTCGAACACTGAAGCTTTCTTT.

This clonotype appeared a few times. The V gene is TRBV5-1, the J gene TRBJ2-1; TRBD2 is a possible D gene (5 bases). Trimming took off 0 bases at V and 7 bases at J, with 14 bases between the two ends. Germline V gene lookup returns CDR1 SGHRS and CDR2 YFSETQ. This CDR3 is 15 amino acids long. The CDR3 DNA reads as TGCGCCAGCAGCTTGGTTCCAGACTCGGGGAATGAGCAGTTCTTC. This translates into CASSLVPDSGNEQFF.

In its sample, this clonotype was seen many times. The CDR3 loop reads CASSFRVNTEAFF. The CDR3 DNA follows: TGCGCCAGCAGCTTCCGGGTGAACACTGAAGCTTTCTTT. This rearrangement joins TRBV5-1 to TRBJ1-1; D is unresolved. There are 13 residues in the CDR3. Germline assignment: CDR1 SGHRS and CDR2 YFSETQ. The V end was cut by 2 bases, the J end by 0 bases, with 5 bases between.